These 8 T cell receptor beta chains were all obtained from the same sample, sequenced in a study of identifying expanded T cells in peripheral blood. The assay was immunoSEQ multiplex PCR, and TCRdb's table has in-frame clones only and misses some. Of over 100,000 clones listed, less than 90% were seen once; the top ten hold 6.5% to 9%. The sequencing input was blood. All receptors derive from a person aged 18-70 years in good health.

V and J are TRBV5-1 and TRBJ2-7, with 8 nucleotides matching TRBD1. The CDR3 runs to 15 residues. Trimming cost V 4 bases and J 3 bases; bases outside gene matches: 9. Germline CDR1 reads SGHRS; CDR2 reads YFSETQ. The CDR3 DNA is TGCGCCAGCAGCACTGGACAGGGAACGGTCTACGAGCAGTACTTC. It translates to CASSTGQGTVYEQYF. Drawing the rest from reference TRBV5-1 and TRBJ2-7, the complete variable domain is KAGVTQTPRYLIKTRGQQVTLSCSPISGHRSVSWYQQTPGQGLQFLFEYFSETQRNKGNFPGRFSGRQFSNSRSEMNVSTLELGDSALYLCASSTGQGTVYEQYFGPGTRLTVT.

This chain links TRBV10-1 with TRBJ2-3; 10 bases are shared with TRBD1. Unmatched junction bases numbered 6, after V lost 3 bases and J lost 9 bases. The CDR3 length is 14 residues. Germline CDR1 WNHNN, CDR2 SYGVQD (reference sequence). In DNA form, the CDR3 reads TGCGCCAGCAGTGACGGGACAGGGGATGGCACGCAGTATTTT. Translating it yields CASSDGTGDGTQYF.

This clone has more than one count but fewer than ten. The V call is TRBV28, the J call TRBJ1-2; TRBD1 might be the D (6 bases). Deletions cut 6 bases from V and 3 bases from J, with 11 bases between. The CDR3 covers 13 residues. The germline gives CDR1 MDHEN, CDR2 SYDVKM. Here the CDR3 reads CASSRQEYYGYTF. The CDR3 DNA is TGTGCCAGCAGCCGACAGGAGTACTATGGCTACACCTTC.

The V gene is TRBV4-1, the J gene TRBJ2-3; D is undetermined. The CDR3 covers 16 residues. Germline CDR1 reads MGHRA; CDR2 reads YSYEKL. The V gene lost 5 bases and the J gene lost 2 bases, with 17 bases spanning the gap. The CDR3 coding sequence is TGCGCCAGCAGCTTCCGGGTCCAAGGCCCCACAGATACGCAGTATTTT. This translates into CASSFRVQGPTDTQYF.

The V and J genes are TRBV5-1 and TRBJ1-1; D is perhaps TRBD1 (6 bases). Germline assignment: CDR1 SGHRS and CDR2 YFSETQ. This CDR3 contains 16 residues. Trimming stripped 0 bases from V and 4 bases from J, with 16 bases between. The CDR3 protein is CASSLAPRLGGTEAFF. CDR3 sequence (DNA): TGCGCCAGCAGCTTGGCCCCCCGGCTAGGGGGCACTGAAGCTTTCTTT.

This chain connects TRBV11-2 to TRBJ2-1, with TRBD2 as a possible D gene (6 bases). The V and J ends lost 4 bases and 3 bases respectively, with 10 bases between them. CDR3 length equals 14 residues. CDR1 and CDR2 (germline): SGHAT, FQNNGV. In nucleotides, the CDR3 is TGTGCCAGCAGCTCGGGACTTTACTACAATGAGCAGTTCTTC. It yields the protein CASSSGLYYNEQFF.

V gene TRBV6-1 combines with J gene TRBJ2-5, with TRBD2 matching over 14 bases. With 1 base clipped from V and 1 base from J, the junction kept 5 bases outside the gene matches. Germline V CDR1 and CDR2: MNHNS, SASEGT. This CDR3 comprises 18 residues. CDR3 coding DNA: TGTGCCAGCAGTGAAGGTCGGACTAGCGGGAGGTTCCAAGAGACCCAGTACTTC. This sequence encodes CASSEGRTSGRFQETQYF.

The chain joins TRBV9 to TRBJ2-2, with a tentative D call TRBD1 (6 bases). Trimming removed 0 bases from V and 4 bases from J, with 16 bases in between. Per the germline V gene, CDR1 is SGDLS and CDR2 is YYNGEE. The CDR3 length is 17 residues. The CDR3, as DNA: TGTGCCAGCAGCGTAGGGGGTACAGGGTACGGCACCGGGGAGCTGTTTTTT. Translation: CASSVGGTGYGTGELFF. The whole variable domain, remainder taken from reference TRBV9 and TRBJ2-2, is DSGVTQTPKHLITATGQRVTLRCSPRSGDLSVYWYQQSLDQGLQFLIQYYNGEERAKGNILERFSAQQFPDLHSELNLSSLELGDSALYFCASSVGGTGYGTGELFFGEGSRLTVL.